Following are 32 T cell receptor beta chains from one sample sequenced in a study. Each CDR3 protein is one row after TCRdb ran MiXCR on the RT-PCR reads. Of about 680,000 distinct CDR3 sequences in the sample, 12% to 15% were seen once. The sample was memory CD4+ T cells from blood. The receptors stem from a female donor in good health, serving as a healthy control.

The chain recombines TRBV7-2 with TRBJ2-5; the match to TRBD2 covers 11 bases. From germline, CDR1 is SGHTA and CDR2 FQGNSA. The CDR3 contains 14 residues. J gave up 4 bases and V 10 bases, and 8 bases lay outside the gene matches. The CDR3 nucleotides are TGTGCCACTTCACTAGCGGGAGATATAGAGACCCAGTACTTC. This translates into CATSLAGDIETQYF. Drawing the rest from reference TRBV7-2 and TRBJ2-5, the complete variable domain is GAGVSQSPSNKVTEKGKDVELRCDPISGHTALYWYRQSLGQGLEFLIYFQGNSAPDKSGLPSDRFSAERTGGSVSTLTIQRTQQEDSAVYLCATSLAGDIETQYFGPGTRLLVL.

The chain uses TRBV2 and TRBJ2-7; D tentatively fits TRBD1 or TRBD2 (5 bases each). CDR1 SNHLY and CDR2 FYNNEI come from the germline V gene. The ends were cut back, 6 bases at V and 0 bases at J, with 12 bases in the middle. The CDR3 spans 14 residues. Here the CDR3 DNA reads TGTGCCAGCAGAGGGACCAGCAACTCCTACGAGCAGTACTTC. Its translation: CASRGTSNSYEQYF.

The chain employs TRBV20-1 and TRBJ2-2, with D possibly matching TRBD2 (6 bases). Germline CDR1 DFQATT, CDR2 SNEGSKA (reference sequence). CDR3 length: 15 amino acids. V lost 5 bases and J lost 6, with 19 bases in between. As DNA, the CDR3 is TGCAGTGCTGATAGGGGACTTCCAACACCCGGGGAGCTGTTTTTT. Translating gives CSADRGLPTPGELFF.

The chain employs TRBV12-3 or TRBV12-4 and TRBJ2-2, with 10 bases lining up with TRBD1. The V gene end was trimmed by 3 bases and the J gene end by 3 bases; junction bases not matched to a gene: 1. The CDR3 is 15 amino acids. The DNA for the CDR3 is TGTGCCAGCAGTTTTGGACAGGGGGACACCGGGGAGCTGTTTTTT. It is translated as CASSFGQGDTGELFF.

The genes are TRBV4-2 and TRBJ2-2, with D possibly TRBD1 on 6 matching bases. The germline V and J ends were trimmed by 0 bases and 4 bases, with 9 bases remaining between them. The CDR3 is 15 residues long. Germline V gene lookup returns CDR1 LGHNA and CDR2 YNFKEQ. CDR3 nucleotides: TGTGCCAGCAGCCAAGAAAAAGGGGGCACCGGGGAGCTGTTTTTT. Amino acids: CASSQEKGGTGELFF.

This chain uses TRBV11-2 with TRBJ1-2; no clear D. This CDR3 contains 13 residues. V lost 5 bases and J lost 4, with 11 bases in between. The germline CDR1 and CDR2 sequences are SGHAT and FQNNGV. The CDR3 reads CASSPPGRYGYTF. The CDR3 DNA reads TGTGCCAGCAGCCCGCCGGGTCGCTATGGCTACACCTTC.

The V call is TRBV11-2, the J call TRBJ2-5, with 11 positions matching TRBD2. CDR3 length: 18 residues. V lost 1 base, J lost 1 base, and 8 bases stayed unmatched. Germline V gives CDR1 SGHAT, CDR2 FQNNGV. CDR3 nucleotide sequence: TGTGCCAGCAGCTTAGGTCAGGCCGGGACTAGCGGCCAAGAGACCCAGTACTTC. Translating gives CASSLGQAGTSGQETQYF.

This clonotype showed up many times. The V gene is TRBV10-3, the J gene TRBJ2-3; 9 positions match TRBD2. J gave up 5 bases and V 6 bases, and 9 bases lay outside the gene matches. CDR3 size: 15 residues. Germline V gene lookup returns CDR1 ENHRY and CDR2 SYGVKD. DNA of the CDR3: TGTGCCATCAGAGTTGGCGGGGGGGATGGAGATACGCAGTATTTT. Amino acid sequence: CAIRVGGGDGDTQYF.

In this sample, this clonotype turned up a few times. V gene TRBV7-9 combines with J gene TRBJ1-4; a possible D gene is TRBD1 (5 bases). With 6 bases removed from V and 7 bases from J, the gap between germline ends came to 18 bases. There are 15 residues in the CDR3. Germline loops: CDR1 SEHNR, CDR2 FQNEAQ (reference sequence). CDR3 in DNA: TGTGCCAGCAGTAAAGGCGGGGCCGGGGGTGAAAAACTGTTTTTT. Protein product: CASSKGGAGGEKLFF.

V usage is TRBV5-1 and J usage is TRBJ2-7; tentatively, D is TRBD2 (6 bases). Germline assignment: CDR1 SGHRS and CDR2 YFSETQ. Trimming pared 5 bases from V and 2 bases from J, leaving 17 bases between. The CDR3 runs 15 residues. The CDR3 DNA reads TGCGCCAGCAGGCCGGAACCCGGGACTCCCTACGAGCAGTACTTC. Its translation is CASRPEPGTPYEQYF.

The table lists this clonotype with a few counts. The chain couples TRBV6-2 or TRBV6-3 to TRBJ1-5; 8 nucleotides match TRBD1. Germline V gene sequence: CDR1 MNHEY, CDR2 SVGEGT. The CDR3 has 19 amino acids. J gave up 0 bases and V 5 bases, and 15 bases lay outside the gene matches. CDR3 DNA: TGTGCCAGCAGTCGACCTTGGACAGGGACCGGATATAGCAATCAGCCCCAGCATTTT. Translating it yields CASSRPWTGTGYSNQPQHF.

The sample holds a few counts of this clonotype. V and J are TRBV5-1 and TRBJ2-1, with 7 bases identical to TRBD2. The germline V gene has CDR1 SGHRS and CDR2 YFSETQ. V shed 1 base and J 3 bases; nucleotides not matched to a gene: 7. The CDR3 runs 16 residues. The DNA of the CDR3 is TGCGCCAGCAGCTTGTTTTCCTGGGAGGGCTACAATGAGCAGTTCTTC. This sequence encodes CASSLFSWEGYNEQFF.

This clonotype has only a few counts. V is TRBV24-1 and J is TRBJ2-1; no clear D gene. Trimming stripped 3 bases from V and 6 bases from J, with 17 bases between. CDR3 length: 16 amino acids. The germline V gene encodes CDR1 KGHDR and CDR2 SFDVKD. The CDR3 reads CATSDPSNLLPNEQFF. CDR3 DNA sequence: TGTGCCACCAGTGATCCGTCGAACTTGCTTCCCAATGAGCAGTTCTTC.

This clonotype was observed a handful of times. The gene calls are TRBV5-1 and TRBJ2-5, with TRBD1 identical over 8 bases. CDR3 size: 14 residues. After removal of 0 bases from V and 5 bases from J, the junction contained 3 bases not matched to a gene. CDR1 is SGHRS and CDR2 is YFSETQ in the germline V gene. The CDR3 spells CASSLERTGETQYF. CDR3 in DNA: TGCGCCAGCAGCTTGGAACGGACAGGGGAGACCCAGTACTTC.

This clonotype was seen repeatedly, ten times or more. The rearrangement uses TRBV12-3 or TRBV12-4 and TRBJ1-2; D is unclear. Between the trimmed V and J ends, which lost 3 bases and 7 bases, there was a span of 9 bases. The CDR3 is made up of 12 amino acids. CDR3 DNA sequence: TGTGCCAGCAGTTTGCTCCTCACTGGCTACACCTTC. Protein: CASSLLLTGYTF.

This clonotype showed up just a few times. The V and J genes are TRBV7-9 and TRBJ2-7; 10 bases align to TRBD2. The V and J ends lost 5 bases and 3 bases, in that order; junction bases with no gene match: 7. CDR3 length equals 15 residues. The germline CDR1 and CDR2 sequences are SEHNR and FQNEAQ (reference sequence). The CDR3 sequence: CASSPGLAENYEQYF. The CDR3 DNA follows: TGTGCCAGCAGCCCAGGACTAGCGGAAAACTACGAGCAGTACTTC.

This clonotype was counted many times. The V call is TRBV5-1, the J call TRBJ2-7; perhaps TRBD1 as D (5 bases). V was cut by 3 bases and J by 4 bases, with 11 bases left in between. CDR3 size: 13 residues. Germline-derived CDR1 and CDR2 are SGHRS and YFSETQ. CDR3 region: CASSSPQAYEQYF. DNA of the CDR3: TGCGCCAGCAGCTCCCCACAGGCGTACGAGCAGTACTTC.

The chain couples TRBV27 to TRBJ1-2; 9 bases are shared with TRBD1. The CDR3 covers 17 residues. CDR1 MNHEY and CDR2 SMNVEV come from the germline V gene (reference sequence). V lost 2 bases, J lost 4 bases, and 11 bases stayed unmatched. CDR3 nucleotides: TGTGCCAGCAGTTTAACGTCCGGACAGGGGAGAGGCTATGGCTACACCTTC. Translation: CASSLTSGQGRGYGYTF.

Only a few counts were recorded for this clonotype. The chain employs TRBV20-1 and TRBJ1-1; D is unclear. Trimming took off 3 bases at V and 3 bases at J, with 11 bases between the two ends. The CDR3 sequence is 13 residues long. Per germline, CDR1 DFQATT and CDR2 SNEGSKA (reference sequence). The CDR3 DNA is TGCAGTGCTAGCGAGGACCGATACACTGAAGCTTTCTTT. Protein sequence: CSASEDRYTEAFF.

This clonotype was seen ten or more times. This chain connects TRBV7-2 to TRBJ2-5, with D unclear. V lost 4 bases and J lost 4, with 10 bases in between. Germline CDR1 is SGHTA and CDR2 is FQGNSA. The CDR3 covers 13 residues. The chain's CDR3 is CASSSSPRETQYF. The CDR3 DNA is TGTGCCAGCAGCTCCAGTCCACGAGAGACCCAGTACTTC. The full variable domain, completed using reference TRBV7-2 and TRBJ2-5, is GAGVSQSPSNKVTEKGKDVELRCDPISGHTALYWYRQSLGQGLEFLIYFQGNSAPDKSGLPSDRFSAERTGGSVSTLTIQRTQQEDSAVYLCASSSSPRETQYFGPGTRLLVL.

Ten or more counts support this clonotype. The chain has TRBV5-1 and TRBJ2-2; D unresolved. The ends were cut back, 8 bases at V and 0 bases at J, with 11 bases in the middle. CDR1 SGHRS and CDR2 YFSETQ come from the germline V gene. The CDR3 contains 14 residues. CDR3 nucleotides: TGCGCCAGTACCTGGGCGGCGAACACCGGGGAGCTGTTTTTT. Translating gives CASTWAANTGELFF.

J is TRBJ1-1 and V is TRBV20-1; 7 nucleotides agree with TRBD1. V shed 6 bases and J 5 bases; nucleotides not matched to a gene: 9. Germline V gene data show CDR1 as DFQATT and CDR2 as SNEGSKA (reference sequence). The CDR3 extends over 13 amino acids. CDR3 sequence reads: CSAPGPGQTEAFF. The DNA for the CDR3 is TGCAGTGCCCCAGGCCCGGGACAGACTGAAGCTTTCTTT.

The chain has TRBV9 and TRBJ2-5, with 8 nucleotides matching TRBD1. After removal of 1 base from V and 0 bases from J, the junction contained 5 bases not matched to a gene. The CDR3 is 16 amino acids. CDR1 and CDR2 (germline): SGDLS, YYNGEE. The CDR3 sequence is CASSVRQGIYQETQYF. The CDR3 DNA reads TGTGCCAGCAGCGTACGACAGGGGATTTACCAAGAGACCCAGTACTTC. The whole variable domain, filled in from reference TRBV9 and TRBJ2-5, reads DSGVTQTPKHLITATGQRVTLRCSPRSGDLSVYWYQQSLDQGLQFLIQYYNGEERAKGNILERFSAQQFPDLHSELNLSSLELGDSALYFCASSVRQGIYQETQYFGPGTRLLVL.

CDR3 nucleotide sequence: TGTGCCAGCAGCCCCACCAGAGGGGACCCGGCAAACATTCAGTACTTC. Translating it yields CASSPTRGDPANIQYF. V usage is TRBV4-2 and J usage is TRBJ2-4; D is tentatively TRBD1 or TRBD2 (5 bases each). The V and J ends lost 4 bases and 6 bases respectively, with 19 bases between them. The CDR3 is made up of 16 amino acids. Looked up from germline, CDR1 is LGHNA and CDR2 is YNFKEQ.

At least ten counts were recorded for this clonotype. J is TRBJ2-2 and V is TRBV29-1; D is unresolved. The ends were cut back, 4 bases at V and 2 bases at J, with 11 bases in the middle. The CDR3 runs 14 residues. The germline CDR1 and CDR2 sequences are SQVTM and ANQGSEA. CDR3 region: CSVAVVSNTGELFF. In nucleotides, the CDR3 is TGCAGCGTTGCCGTGGTCAGCAACACCGGGGAGCTGTTTTTT.

The V gene is TRBV20-1, the J gene TRBJ2-3, with D perhaps matching TRBD2 (5 bases). From germline, CDR1 is DFQATT and CDR2 SNEGSKA (reference sequence). This CDR3 has 13 residues. CDR3 amino acids: CSPSTRRTDTQYF. CDR3 nucleotide sequence: TGCAGCCCTTCTACTAGGCGCACAGATACGCAGTATTTT.

The rearrangement uses TRBV30 and TRBJ2-1, with D unresolved. The CDR3 runs 14 residues. With 2 bases removed from V and 7 bases from J, the gap between germline ends came to 15 bases. Looked up from germline, CDR1 is GTSNPN and CDR2 is SVGIG (reference sequence). In nucleotides, the CDR3 is TGTGCCTGGAGTCCCTTTTCGGGCCAAAATGAGCAGTTCTTC. Encoded protein: CAWSPFSGQNEQFF.

V is TRBV7-3 and J is TRBJ2-1, with TRBD1 as a possible D gene (6 bases). The V gene lost 6 bases and the J gene lost 4 bases, with 13 bases spanning the gap. This CDR3 spans 14 amino acids. CDR1 and CDR2 from the germline V gene are SGHTA and FQGTGA. The CDR3 is CASSRGSEYNEQFF. The DNA of the CDR3 is TGTGCCAGCAGTAGGGGGAGTGAATACAATGAGCAGTTCTTC. Looking up the rest from reference TRBV7-3 and TRBJ2-1 gives the full variable domain: GAGVSQTPSNKVTEKGKYVELRCDPISGHTALYWYRQSLGQGPEFLIYFQGTGAADDSGLPNDRFFAVRPEGSVSTLKIQRTERGDSAVYLCASSRGSEYNEQFFGPGTRLTVL.

This clonotype was seen a handful of times. V is TRBV29-1 and J is TRBJ1-2, with 10 bases aligning to TRBD1. CDR1 is SQVTM and CDR2 is ANQGSEA in the germline V gene. The ends lost 6 bases at V and 8 bases at J; junction bases unmatched: 6. CDR3 length equals 12 residues. Here the CDR3 reads CSVTTGGRGYTF. DNA of the CDR3: TGCAGCGTAACGACAGGGGGCAGGGGCTACACCTTC.

The chain links TRBV6-2 or TRBV6-3 to TRBJ1-1; D unresolved. V was cut by 4 bases and J by 4 bases, with 10 bases left in between. The germline CDR1 and CDR2 sequences are MNHEY and SVGEGT. This CDR3 has 13 residues. The CDR3 bases are TGTGCCAGCAGTTTCTGGGGAGGCACTGAAGCTTTCTTT. It translates to CASSFWGGTEAFF.

This clonotype showed up many times. CDR3 sequence (DNA): TGCAGCGGAACCTCAGCGGCAGGGAACACTGAAGCTTTCTTT. This encodes CSGTSAAGNTEAFF. The chain carries TRBV29-1 and TRBJ1-1; D is unclear. V gave up 7 bases and J gave up 1 base, with 16 bases separating them. CDR3 length: 14 amino acids. Germline V gives CDR1 SQVTM, CDR2 ANQGSEA.

V gene TRBV20-1 combines with J gene TRBJ2-3, with 9 nucleotides matching TRBD2. Trimming at V came to 3 bases and at J to 0 bases, leaving 16 bases not matched to a gene. The CDR3 spans 19 residues. Per germline, CDR1 DFQATT and CDR2 SNEGSKA (reference sequence). In DNA form, the CDR3 reads TGCAGTGCTAGTGGGTTATCAAGCGGGGGGTACCCTAGCACAGATACGCAGTATTTT. This gives the protein CSASGLSSGGYPSTDTQYF.